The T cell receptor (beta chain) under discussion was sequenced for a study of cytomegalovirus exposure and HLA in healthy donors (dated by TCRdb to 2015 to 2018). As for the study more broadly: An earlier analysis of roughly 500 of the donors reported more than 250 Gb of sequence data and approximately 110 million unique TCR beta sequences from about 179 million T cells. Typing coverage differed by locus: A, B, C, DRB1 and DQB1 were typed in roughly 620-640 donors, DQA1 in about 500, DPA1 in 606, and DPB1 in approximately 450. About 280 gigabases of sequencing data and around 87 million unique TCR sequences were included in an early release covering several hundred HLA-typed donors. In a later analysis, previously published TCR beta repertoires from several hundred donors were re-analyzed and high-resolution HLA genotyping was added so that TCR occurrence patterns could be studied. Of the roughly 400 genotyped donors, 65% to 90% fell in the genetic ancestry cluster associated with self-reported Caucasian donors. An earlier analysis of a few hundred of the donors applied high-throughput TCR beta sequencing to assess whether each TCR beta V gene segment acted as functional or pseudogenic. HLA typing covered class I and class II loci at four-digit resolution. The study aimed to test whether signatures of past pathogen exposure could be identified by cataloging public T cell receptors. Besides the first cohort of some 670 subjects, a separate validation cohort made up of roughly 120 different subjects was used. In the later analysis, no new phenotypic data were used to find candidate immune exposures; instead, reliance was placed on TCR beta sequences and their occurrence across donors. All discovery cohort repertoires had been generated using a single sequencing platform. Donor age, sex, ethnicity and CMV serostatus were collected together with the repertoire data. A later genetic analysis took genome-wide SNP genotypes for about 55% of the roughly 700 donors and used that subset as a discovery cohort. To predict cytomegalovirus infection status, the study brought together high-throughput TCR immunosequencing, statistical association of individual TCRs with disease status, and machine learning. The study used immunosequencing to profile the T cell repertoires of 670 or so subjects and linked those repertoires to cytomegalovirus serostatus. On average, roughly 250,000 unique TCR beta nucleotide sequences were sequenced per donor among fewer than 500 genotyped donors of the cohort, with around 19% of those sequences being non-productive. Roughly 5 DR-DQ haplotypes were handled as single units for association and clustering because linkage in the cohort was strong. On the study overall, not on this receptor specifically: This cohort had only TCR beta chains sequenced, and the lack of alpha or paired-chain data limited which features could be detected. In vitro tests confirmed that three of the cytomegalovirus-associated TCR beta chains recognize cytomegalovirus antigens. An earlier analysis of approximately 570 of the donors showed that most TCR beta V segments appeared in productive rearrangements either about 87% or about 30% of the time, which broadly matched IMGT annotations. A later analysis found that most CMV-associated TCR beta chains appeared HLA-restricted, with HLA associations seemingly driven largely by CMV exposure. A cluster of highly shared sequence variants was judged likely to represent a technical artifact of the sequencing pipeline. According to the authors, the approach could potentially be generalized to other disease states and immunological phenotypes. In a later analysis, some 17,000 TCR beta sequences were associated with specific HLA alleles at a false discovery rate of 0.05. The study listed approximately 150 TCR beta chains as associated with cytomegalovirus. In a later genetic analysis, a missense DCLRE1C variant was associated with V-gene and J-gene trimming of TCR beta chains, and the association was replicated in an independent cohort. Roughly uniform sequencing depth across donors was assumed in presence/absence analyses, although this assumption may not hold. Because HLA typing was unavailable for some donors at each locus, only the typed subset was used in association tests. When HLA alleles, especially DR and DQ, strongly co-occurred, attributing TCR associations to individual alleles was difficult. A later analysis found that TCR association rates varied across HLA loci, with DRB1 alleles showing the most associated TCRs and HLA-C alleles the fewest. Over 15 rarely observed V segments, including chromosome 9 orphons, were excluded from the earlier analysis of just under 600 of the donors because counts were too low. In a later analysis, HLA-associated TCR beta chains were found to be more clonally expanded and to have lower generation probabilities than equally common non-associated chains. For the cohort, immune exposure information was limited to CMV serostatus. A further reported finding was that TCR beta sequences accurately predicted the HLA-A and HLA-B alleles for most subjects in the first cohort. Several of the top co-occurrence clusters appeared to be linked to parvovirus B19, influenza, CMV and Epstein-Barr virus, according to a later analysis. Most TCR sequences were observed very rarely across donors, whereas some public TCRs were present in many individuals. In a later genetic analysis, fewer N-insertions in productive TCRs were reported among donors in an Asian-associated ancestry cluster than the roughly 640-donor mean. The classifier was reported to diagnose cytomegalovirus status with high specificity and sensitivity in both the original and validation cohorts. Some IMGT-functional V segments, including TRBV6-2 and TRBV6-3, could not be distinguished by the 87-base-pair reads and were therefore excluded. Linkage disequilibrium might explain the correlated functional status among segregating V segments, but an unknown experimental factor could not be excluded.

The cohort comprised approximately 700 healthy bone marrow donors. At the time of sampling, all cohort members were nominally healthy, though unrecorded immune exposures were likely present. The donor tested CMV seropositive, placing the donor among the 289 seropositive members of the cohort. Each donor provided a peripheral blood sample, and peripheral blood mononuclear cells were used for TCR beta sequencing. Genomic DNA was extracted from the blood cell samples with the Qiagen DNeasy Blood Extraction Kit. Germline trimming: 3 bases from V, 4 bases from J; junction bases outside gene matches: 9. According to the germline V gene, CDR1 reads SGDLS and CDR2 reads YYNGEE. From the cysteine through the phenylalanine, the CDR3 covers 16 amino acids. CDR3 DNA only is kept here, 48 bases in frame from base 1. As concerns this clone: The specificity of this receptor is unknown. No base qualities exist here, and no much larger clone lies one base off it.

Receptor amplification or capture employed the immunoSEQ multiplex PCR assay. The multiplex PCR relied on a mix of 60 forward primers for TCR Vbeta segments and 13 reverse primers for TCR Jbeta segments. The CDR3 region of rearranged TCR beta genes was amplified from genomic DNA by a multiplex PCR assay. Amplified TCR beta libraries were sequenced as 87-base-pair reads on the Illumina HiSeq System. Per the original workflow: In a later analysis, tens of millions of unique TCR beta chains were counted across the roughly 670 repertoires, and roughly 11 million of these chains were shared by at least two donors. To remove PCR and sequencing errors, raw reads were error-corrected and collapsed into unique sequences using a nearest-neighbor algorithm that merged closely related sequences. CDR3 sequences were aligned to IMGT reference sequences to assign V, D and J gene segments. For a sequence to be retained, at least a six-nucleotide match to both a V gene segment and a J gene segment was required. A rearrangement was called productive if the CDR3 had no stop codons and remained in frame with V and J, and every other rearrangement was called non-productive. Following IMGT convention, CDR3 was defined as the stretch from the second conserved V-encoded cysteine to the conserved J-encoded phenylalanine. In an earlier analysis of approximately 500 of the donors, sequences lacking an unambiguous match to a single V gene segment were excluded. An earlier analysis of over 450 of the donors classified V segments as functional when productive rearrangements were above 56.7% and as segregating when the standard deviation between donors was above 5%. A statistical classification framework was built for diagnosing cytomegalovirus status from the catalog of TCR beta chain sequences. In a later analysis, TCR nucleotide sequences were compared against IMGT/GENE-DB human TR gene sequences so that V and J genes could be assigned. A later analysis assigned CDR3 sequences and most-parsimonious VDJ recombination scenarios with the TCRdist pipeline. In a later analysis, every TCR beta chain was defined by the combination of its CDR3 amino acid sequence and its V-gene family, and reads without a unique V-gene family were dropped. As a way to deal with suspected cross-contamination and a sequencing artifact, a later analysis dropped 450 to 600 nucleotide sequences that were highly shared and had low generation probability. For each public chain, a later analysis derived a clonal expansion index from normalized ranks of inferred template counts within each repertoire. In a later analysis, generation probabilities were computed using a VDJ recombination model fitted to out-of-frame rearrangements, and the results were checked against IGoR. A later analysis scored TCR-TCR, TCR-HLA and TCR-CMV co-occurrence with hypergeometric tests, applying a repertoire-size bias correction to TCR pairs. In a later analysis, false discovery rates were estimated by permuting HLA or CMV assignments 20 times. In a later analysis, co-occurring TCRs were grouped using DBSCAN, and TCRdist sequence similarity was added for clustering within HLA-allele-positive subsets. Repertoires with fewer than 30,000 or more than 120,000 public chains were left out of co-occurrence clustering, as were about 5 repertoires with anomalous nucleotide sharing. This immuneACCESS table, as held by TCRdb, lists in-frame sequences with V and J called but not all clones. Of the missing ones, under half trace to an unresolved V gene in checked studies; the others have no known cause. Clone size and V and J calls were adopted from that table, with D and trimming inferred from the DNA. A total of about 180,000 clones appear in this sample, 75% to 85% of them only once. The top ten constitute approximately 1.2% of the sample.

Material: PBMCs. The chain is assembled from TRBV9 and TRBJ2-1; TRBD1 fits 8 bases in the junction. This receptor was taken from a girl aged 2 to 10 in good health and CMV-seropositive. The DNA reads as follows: TGTGCCAGCAGCGCAGGGGGCCAGCCGGCATACAATGAGCAGTTCTTC. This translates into CASSAGGQPAYNEQFF.